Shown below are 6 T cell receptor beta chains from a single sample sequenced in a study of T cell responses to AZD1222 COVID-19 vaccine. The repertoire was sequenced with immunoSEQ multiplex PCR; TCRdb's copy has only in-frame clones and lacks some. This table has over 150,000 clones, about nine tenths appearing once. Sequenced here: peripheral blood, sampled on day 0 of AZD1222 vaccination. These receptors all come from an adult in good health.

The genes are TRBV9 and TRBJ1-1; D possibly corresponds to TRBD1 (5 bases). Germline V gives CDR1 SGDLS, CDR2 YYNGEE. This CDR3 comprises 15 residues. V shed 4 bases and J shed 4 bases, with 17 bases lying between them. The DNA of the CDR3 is TGTGCCAGCAGCTTTACGGGGGGGTTGTCCACTGAAGCTTTCTTT. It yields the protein CASSFTGGLSTEAFF.

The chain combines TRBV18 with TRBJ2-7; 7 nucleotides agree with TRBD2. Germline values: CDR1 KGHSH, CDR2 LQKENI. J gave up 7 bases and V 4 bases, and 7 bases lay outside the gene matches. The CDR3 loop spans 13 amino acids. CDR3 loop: CASSLEREGEQYF. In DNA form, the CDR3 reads TGTGCCAGCTCACTCGAAAGGGAGGGTGAGCAGTACTTC.

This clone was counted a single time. CDR3 sequence reads: CASSQGDRGPNTEAFF. CDR3 nucleotide sequence: TGCGCCAGCAGCCAAGGAGACAGGGGGCCTAACACTGAAGCTTTCTTT. The rearrangement links TRBV4-1 to TRBJ1-1; 10 bases are a match to TRBD1. The CDR3 covers 16 residues. Looked up from germline, CDR1 is MGHRA and CDR2 is YSYEKL. V dropped 1 base and J dropped 2; count of bases not matched to a gene: 4.

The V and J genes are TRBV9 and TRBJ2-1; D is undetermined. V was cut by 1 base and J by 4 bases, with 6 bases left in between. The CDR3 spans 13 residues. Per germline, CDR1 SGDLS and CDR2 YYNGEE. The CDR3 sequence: CASSVSEYNEQFF. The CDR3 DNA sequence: TGTGCCAGCAGCGTATCAGAATACAATGAGCAGTTCTTC.

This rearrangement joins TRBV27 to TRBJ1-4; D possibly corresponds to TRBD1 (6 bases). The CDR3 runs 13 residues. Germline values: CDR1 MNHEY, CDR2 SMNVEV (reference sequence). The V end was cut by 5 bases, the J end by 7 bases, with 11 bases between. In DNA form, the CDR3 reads TGTGCCAGCAGTCCACAGGGTGGTGAAAAACTGTTTTTT. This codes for CASSPQGGEKLFF. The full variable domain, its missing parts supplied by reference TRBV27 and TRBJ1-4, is EAQVTQNPRYLITVTGKKLTVTCSQNMNHEYMSWYRQDPGLGLRQIYYSMNVEVTDKGDVPEGYKVSRKEKRNFPLILESPSPNQTSLYFCASSPQGGEKLFFGSGTQLSVL.

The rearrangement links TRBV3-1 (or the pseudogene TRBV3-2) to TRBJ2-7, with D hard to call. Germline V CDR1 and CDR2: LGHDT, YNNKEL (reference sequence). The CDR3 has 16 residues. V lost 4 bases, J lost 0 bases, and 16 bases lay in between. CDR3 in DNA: TGTGCCAGCAGCCGCGGAGTCGGTCCTAGCTCCTACGAGCAGTACTTC. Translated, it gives CASSRGVGPSSYEQYF.